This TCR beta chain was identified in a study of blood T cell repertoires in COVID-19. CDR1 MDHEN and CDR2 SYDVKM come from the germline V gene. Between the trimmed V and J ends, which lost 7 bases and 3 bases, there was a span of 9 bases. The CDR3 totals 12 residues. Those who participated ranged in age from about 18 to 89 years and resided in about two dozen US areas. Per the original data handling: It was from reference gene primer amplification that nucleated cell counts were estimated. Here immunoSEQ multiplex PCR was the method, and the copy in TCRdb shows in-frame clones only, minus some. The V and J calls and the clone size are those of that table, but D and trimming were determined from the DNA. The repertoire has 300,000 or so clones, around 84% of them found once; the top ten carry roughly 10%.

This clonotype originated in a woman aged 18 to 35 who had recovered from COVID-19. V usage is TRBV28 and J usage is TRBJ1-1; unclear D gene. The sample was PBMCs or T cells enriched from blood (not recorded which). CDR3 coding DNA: TGTGCCAGCACTGTGGCCGACACTGAAGCTTTCTTT. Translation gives CASTVADTEAFF.